The rows below give T cell receptor beta chains drawn from one sample of a study of Ad26.COV2.S vaccination and SARS-CoV-2 variants. Data came from immunoSEQ multiplex PCR; TCRdb stores just in-frame clones and leaves some out. This table has approximately 400,000 clones, 80% to 90% appearing once. Here the sequenced sample was peripheral blood, taken in a trial of Ad26.COV2.S vaccine versus placebo. The receptors here all came from a person between 18 and 65 years old who received the Ad26.COV2.S COVID-19 vaccine or a placebo. The CDR3 runs from the conserved cysteine through the conserved F or W. The D gene is left open where the match is weak. Some rows have no size entry. The others give once, few or many, or a class for an expanded clone.

d_call clone_size j_call v_call cdr3_aa cdr3_nt
- - TRBJ1-1 TRBV4-3 CASRINAGGSAFF TGCGCCAGCAGAATCAACGCGGGGGGATCGGCTTTCTTT
- - TRBJ1-4 TRBV27 CASSNGPGRGEKLFF TGTGCCAGCAGTAACGGTCCGGGACGGGGGGAAAAACTGTTTTTT
TRBD2 few TRBJ2-3 TRBV2 CANPGGVNTDTQYF TGTGCCAACCCTGGGGGGGTGAACACAGATACGCAGTATTTT
- - TRBJ2-5 TRBV12-3/TRBV12-4 CASSFMETQYF TGTGCCAGCAGTTTTATGGAGACCCAGTACTTC
TRBD2 - TRBJ2-1 TRBV11-2 CASSLNSGGIYNEQFF TGTGCCAGCAGCTTAAACTCGGGGGGGATATACAATGAGCAGTTCTTC
TRBD1 - TRBJ2-7 TRBV28 CAIRDREVSEEQYF TGTGCCATCAGGGACAGGGAAGTGTCGGAAGAGCAGTACTTC
- - TRBJ1-4 TRBV6-4 CASSRQSPNEKLFF TGTGCCAGCAGCCGACAGAGCCCTAATGAAAAACTGTTTTTT
- - TRBJ1-5 TRBV12-3/TRBV12-4 CASSLGGDQPQHF TGTGCCAGCAGTTTGGGGGGGGATCAGCCCCAGCATTTT
- - TRBJ1-2 TRBV19 CASSSNYGYTF TGTGCCAGTTCTTCTAACTATGGCTACACCTTC
TRBD1 - TRBJ1-1 TRBV27 CASSHRQGAEAFF TGTGCCAGCAGTCATAGACAGGGGGCTGAAGCTTTCTTT
- - TRBJ1-4 TRBV7-9 CASSFGFATNEKLFF TGTGCCAGCAGCTTCGGGTTTGCAACTAATGAAAAACTGTTTTTT
- - TRBJ1-5 TRBV28 CASSSQPQHF TGTGCCAGCAGTTCCCAGCCCCAGCATTTT
TRBD1 - TRBJ1-2 TRBV11-3 CASSFLGQINYGYTF TGTGCCAGCAGCTTCCTGGGACAGATCAACTATGGCTACACCTTC
TRBD2 - TRBJ2-5 TRBV7-3 CASSSAGGTQETQYF TGTGCCAGCAGCTCCGCGGGGGGTACCCAAGAGACCCAGTACTTC
TRBD1 - TRBJ1-2 TRBV7-3 CASSPTGKGYTF TGTGCCAGCAGCCCGACAGGGAAAGGCTACACCTTC
TRBD1 - TRBJ2-1 TRBV5-8 CASSHRTGTYNEQFF TGTGCCAGCAGTCACAGGACAGGAACCTACAATGAGCAGTTCTTC
- - TRBJ2-1 TRBV13 CASSRPLASNEQFF TGTGCCAGCAGCCGGCCCCTAGCGAGCAATGAGCAGTTCTTC
- - TRBJ2-7 TRBV10-2 CASSVTLSYEQYF TGCGCCAGCTCTGTGACACTCTCCTACGAGCAGTACTTC
TRBD1 - TRBJ1-5 TRBV2 CASSERDRGNQPQHF TGTGCCAGCAGTGAAAGGGACAGGGGCAATCAGCCCCAGCATTTT
- - TRBJ2-1 TRBV7-2 CASSPGISSYNEQFF TGTGCCAGCAGCCCCGGTATCAGCTCCTACAATGAGCAGTTCTTC